This TCR beta chain was recovered during a study of CD8 T cells in ankylosing spondylitis (TCRdb year 2017). The study in broad terms: The study set out to find disease-linked TCR variants by profiling T cell receptor beta repertoires in ankylosing spondylitis patients and healthy donors. The full study cohort was made up of over 20 ankylosing spondylitis patients and 108 healthy donors. Samples of peripheral blood were taken, and for ankylosing spondylitis patients, synovial fluid was collected as well.

TCRdb names Illumina HiSeq 2500 as the instrument used. Quantitative 5'-RACE with molecular barcodes was used to prepare TCR beta libraries. The authors processed their data as follows. A new computational method, built on a probabilistic model of VDJ rearrangement, was used to identify disease-linked TCR variants. TCRdb handled the public reads itself, with Q25 trimming in fastp and clone calling in MiXCR, and kept productive beta chains. Every CDR3 protein is listed once, alongside the most common genes and DNA of its rows. The authors' filters were not applied to this entry. Present in this sample are 85,000 to 100,000 distinct CDR3 sequences, about 9% of which were seen just once. Clones ranked in the top ten supply approximately 5.5% of the sample. The research as a whole found: The disease-linked clones had a CD8+ phenotype and were found at relatively low frequencies in peripheral blood. Blood from ankylosing spondylitis patients appeared to be characterized by a TCR beta motif composed of eight highly homologous amino acid variants. Some motif variants were previously reported in synovial fluid and blood of reactive arthritis patients, suggesting common disease-initiation mechanisms. Significant enrichment of the disease-linked clones was reported in matched synovial fluid samples from ankylosing spondylitis patients.

This clonotype was recorded at least ten times. Its antigen remains undetermined. The record has no base qualities; no much larger clone is one base away. The germline V gene provides CDR1 MNHEY and CDR2 SVGAGI. From the cysteine up to the phenylalanine, the CDR3 has a length of 13 residues. Of all the DNA, just the CDR3 is kept, 39 bases in frame from base 1. Trimming at the junction amounts to 0 bases on V and 5 bases on J, and the germline ends lie 8 bases apart. The TCR comes from a male donor with ankylosing spondylitis or in good health (not recorded which). The chain is made from TRBV6-5 and TRBJ2-7, with the D gene tentatively TRBD1 or TRBD2, based on 5 matching bases in each. Source material: blood, either unsorted or a sorted T cell fraction (not recorded which). The DNA sequence is as follows: TGTGCCAGCAGTTACTCGGGACCAAACGAGCAGTACTTC. This is translated as CASSYSGPNEQYF.